The rows below give T cell receptor beta chains drawn from one sample of a study of blood T cell repertoires in COVID-19. Sequencing was performed with immunoSEQ multiplex PCR; in TCRdb, only in-frame clones are kept and a portion is missing. The sample contains over 75,000 clones, around four fifths of which appear only once. The sample comprised peripheral blood. All receptors derive from a human donor in a cohort sampled during active COVID-19. The CDR3 runs from the conserved cysteine through the conserved F or W. The order of the fields is V gene, J gene, CDR3 protein.

V gene: TRBV4-1; J gene: TRBJ2-1; CDR3 protein: CASSQDGLAGGPYNEQFF
V gene: TRBV5-4; J gene: TRBJ1-5; CDR3 protein: CASSSDRDQPQHF
V gene: TRBV27; J gene: TRBJ2-1; CDR3 protein: CASSLSAGSYNEQFF
V gene: TRBV24-1; J gene: TRBJ2-3; CDR3 protein: CATSGSGGPTDTQYF
V gene: TRBV7-9; J gene: TRBJ2-7; CDR3 protein: CASSRDRDRGLNEQYF
V gene: TRBV7-3; J gene: TRBJ2-3; CDR3 protein: CASSLRDSADTQYF
V gene: TRBV7-2; J gene: TRBJ2-4; CDR3 protein: CASSLGAGASLYF
V gene: TRBV9; J gene: TRBJ2-4; CDR3 protein: CASSALQGSKNIQYF
V gene: TRBV5-6; J gene: TRBJ1-4; CDR3 protein: CASSRTEGSVEKLFF
V gene: TRBV29-1; J gene: TRBJ1-1; CDR3 protein: CSVEEQVGRLGEAFF
V gene: TRBV18; J gene: TRBJ1-4; CDR3 protein: CASSPSQGNEKLFF
V gene: TRBV29-1; J gene: TRBJ1-1; CDR3 protein: CSVARDHAVTEAFF
V gene: TRBV28; J gene: TRBJ2-1; CDR3 protein: CASSPTGQGKNEQFF
V gene: TRBV6-5; J gene: TRBJ2-2; CDR3 protein: CASSSGHRNTGELFF
V gene: TRBV5-1; J gene: TRBJ2-3; CDR3 protein: CASSLSGPGADTQYF
V gene: TRBV28; J gene: TRBJ2-7; CDR3 protein: CASSSSGGTYEQYF
V gene: TRBV11-2; J gene: TRBJ2-1; CDR3 protein: CASSLNGERELGNEQFF
V gene: TRBV6-6; J gene: TRBJ2-7; CDR3 protein: CASLDRDYEQYF
V gene: TRBV18; J gene: TRBJ1-1; CDR3 protein: CASSPSPRGAGTEAFF
V gene: TRBV18; J gene: TRBJ2-2; CDR3 protein: CASSPSGGSNTGELFF
V gene: TRBV6-1; J gene: TRBJ2-2; CDR3 protein: CASSENPGTGELFF
V gene: TRBV28; J gene: TRBJ2-4; CDR3 protein: CASSLWAWSPAKNIQYF
V gene: TRBV6-6; J gene: TRBJ1-6; CDR3 protein: CASSQISGTGAVVNNSPLHF
V gene: TRBV7-3; J gene: TRBJ2-1; CDR3 protein: CASSLTLEGSRYFF
V gene: TRBV19; J gene: TRBJ2-5; CDR3 protein: CASSQQGGTQYF
V gene: TRBV7-3; J gene: TRBJ2-5; CDR3 protein: CASSIQGTKPETQYF
V gene: TRBV28; J gene: TRBJ1-1; CDR3 protein: CASGGGITEAFF
V gene: TRBV6-1; J gene: TRBJ1-2; CDR3 protein: CASSEGGLGQLGYTF
V gene: TRBV7-2; J gene: TRBJ2-3; CDR3 protein: CASSLGAVPVTDTQYF
V gene: TRBV7-9; J gene: TRBJ2-1; CDR3 protein: CASSLWSGITNEQFF
V gene: TRBV5-8; J gene: TRBJ2-7; CDR3 protein: CASSARTSGLYEQYF
V gene: TRBV18; J gene: TRBJ2-2; CDR3 protein: CASSPSHGGELFF
V gene: TRBV7-9; J gene: TRBJ2-2; CDR3 protein: CASSLVGSFTGELFF
V gene: TRBV2; J gene: TRBJ2-1; CDR3 protein: CASSDPLASYNEQFF
V gene: TRBV9; J gene: TRBJ1-1; CDR3 protein: CASSKLPGQGGKNTEAFF
V gene: TRBV5-5; J gene: TRBJ2-1; CDR3 protein: CASNLIGTVYNEQFF
V gene: TRBV27; J gene: TRBJ2-4; CDR3 protein: CASSFLQGGKNIQYF